Listed below are T cell receptor beta chains from one sample, sequenced in a study of T-cell reconstitution after alpha-beta-depleted transplantation in children. Using its own MiXCR run on the PCR reads, TCRdb lists one record per CDR3 protein. The profile shows approximately 400,000 distinct CDR3 sequences, around 16% of them singletons. The source material was PBMCs, mostly from graft donor cells, sampled 360 days after TCRalphabeta/CD19-depleted stem cell transplant. The receptor source for this set is a boy in the first two years of life who had a stem cell transplant for Wiskott-Aldrich syndrome, so the T cells may come from the graft donor. Each CDR3 is given without its conserved first and last residue. Part of the rows lack a size; the others show once, few, many or a class for expanded clones.

v_call,clone_size,j_call,cdr3_aa
TRBV5-1,few,TRBJ2-7,ASSLRGRDDEQY
TRBV5-1,-,TRBJ2-7,ASSWGTAYEQY
TRBV6-1,few,TRBJ2-7,ASSTTGLGEQY
TRBV13,few,TRBJ2-2,ASSLAQLAGVLTGELF
TRBV4-1,-,TRBJ2-1,ATRGTSRHNEQF
TRBV19,-,TRBJ2-7,ASSIQGTPSYEQY
TRBV11-2,-,TRBJ2-2,ASSPRTWEGTGELF
TRBV20-1,-,TRBJ2-5,SARGRDQETQY
TRBV29-1,few,TRBJ2-5,SVDTGSGFQETQY
TRBV28,-,TRBJ1-5,ASSFPGLPGGHSNQPQH
TRBV4-1,few,TRBJ2-2,ASSQDVLSGGPTGELF
TRBV7-2,-,TRBJ2-7,ASSPKDRGPPWDEQY
TRBV12-3/TRBV12-4,few,TRBJ1-2,ASRARGLSGYT
TRBV10-3,-,TRBJ2-7,AISESTWNRDRSEQY
TRBV5-1,-,TRBJ2-7,ASSWTGDYEQY
TRBV5-6,-,TRBJ2-1,ASSFSMGTSNEQF
TRBV20-1,few,TRBJ2-1,SARTSVKGNEQF
TRBV12-3/TRBV12-4,few,TRBJ2-7,ASSLRGGPHYEQY
TRBV20-1,few,TRBJ1-2,SAKAGFIYGYT
TRBV4-1,few,TRBJ2-6,ASSQAPGQSPGSGANVLT
TRBV7-9,many,TRBJ2-3,ASSLAHGTDTQY
TRBV15,many,TRBJ2-1,ATSKSSYNEQF
TRBV5-6,few,TRBJ2-7,ASSWGWGTASYEQY
TRBV29-1,-,TRBJ2-3,SAGTSGRTDTQY
TRBV7-2,-,TRBJ2-3,ASSSWGVSSTDTQY
TRBV5-1,few,TRBJ2-7,ASSLMFGTGDYEQY
TRBV2,many,TRBJ2-5,ASRGRAQY
TRBV28,-,TRBJ2-5,ASSNRGWTETQY
TRBV11-2,-,TRBJ2-1,ASSSDLSYNEQF
TRBV3-1,-,TRBJ2-7,ASSPELSYEQY